This entry describes one TCR beta chain. The antigen is unknown. Regarding time point: pre-sensitization, week 0. Described treatment: therapeutic diphenylcyclopropenone sensitization with weekly scalp DPC. In TCRdb, the RACE reads were re-called with MiXCR into one record per CDR3 protein. The sample holds 190,000 or so distinct CDR3 sequences; roughly 30% are singletons and the top ten take under 3%. The data stem from a study of human T cells and chemical hapten exposure. Study results and caveats: Counts of TCRs expanded at PT1 correlated positively with patch test score.

Germline CDR1 and CDR2: SQVTM and ANQGSEA. Trimming cost V 4 bases and J 8 bases, with 8 bases left between them. The CDR3 sequence is 11 residues long. The sequence came from a woman in her 30s with alopecia areata. Some clones in this sample may be carry-over from other donors' samples. This sequence joins TRBV29-1 and TRBJ2-2; either TRBD1 or TRBD2 may fit D (5 bases each). The sequencing here drew on whole blood, taken in connection with sensitization to the hapten diphenylcyclopropenone (DPC). CDR3 amino acids: CSVVGAGELFF. The CDR3 nucleotides are TGCAGCGTTGTCGGGGCGGGGGAGCTGTTTTTT.